What follows describes a single T cell receptor (beta chain). The germline V gene has CDR1 LGHDT and CDR2 YNNKEL (reference sequence). The ends lost 4 bases at V and 3 bases at J; junction bases unmatched: 2. This CDR3 has 13 residues. The data belong to a study of blood T cell repertoires in COVID-19. TCRdb keeps only in-frame clones here, not all; method: immunoSEQ multiplex PCR. The sample records roughly 95,000 clones, 80% to 85% being singletons. This TCR was sampled from a man between 60 and 75 years old with acute or convalescent COVID-19. V gene TRBV3-1 (or the pseudogene TRBV3-2) combines with J gene TRBJ2-5; 7 bases line up with TRBD1. Sequencing was done on a sample of peripheral blood. The CDR3 spells CASSPTGKETQYF. The CDR3 DNA reads as TGTGCCAGCAGCCCGACAGGGAAAGAGACCCAGTACTTC.